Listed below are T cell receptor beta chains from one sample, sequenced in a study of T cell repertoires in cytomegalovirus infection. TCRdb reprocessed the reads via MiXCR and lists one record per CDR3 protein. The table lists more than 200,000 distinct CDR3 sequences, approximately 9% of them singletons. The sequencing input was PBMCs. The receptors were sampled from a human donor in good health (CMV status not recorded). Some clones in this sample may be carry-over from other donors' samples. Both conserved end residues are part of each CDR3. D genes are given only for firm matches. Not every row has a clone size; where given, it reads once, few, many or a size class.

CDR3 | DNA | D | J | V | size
CASSLDLAGRNEQFF | TGTGCCAGCAGCTTGGATCTAGCGGGACGGAATGAGCAGTTCTTC | TRBD2 | TRBJ2-1 | TRBV7-2 | many
CASSGPQPQHF | TGTGCCAGCAGTGGGCCTCAGCCCCAGCATTTT | NA | TRBJ1-5 | TRBV6-2/TRBV6-3 | many
CASSLAVRYPRNEQFF | TGTGCCAGCAGCTTAGCCGTCCGGTACCCCAGAAATGAGCAGTTCTTC | NA | TRBJ2-1 | TRBV11-2 | many
CSVEGTGGTEAFF | TGCAGCGTTGAAGGGACGGGGGGCACTGAAGCTTTCTTT | NA | TRBJ1-1 | TRBV29-1 | few
CATIYSKGASGELFF | TGTGCCACCATATATAGTAAGGGGGCGTCCGGGGAGCTGTTTTTT | TRBD1 | TRBJ2-2 | TRBV28 | many
CASSETGGPQPQHF | TGTGCCAGCAGTGAGACAGGGGGCCCTCAGCCCCAGCATTTT | TRBD1 | TRBJ1-5 | TRBV25-1 | NA
CSARPASGSAYGELFF | TGCAGTGCTCGTCCGGCTAGCGGGTCCGCCTACGGGGAGCTGTTTTTT | TRBD2 | TRBJ2-2 | TRBV20-1 | few
CSARQGARLHEQFF | TGCAGTGCTCGACAGGGGGCGCGATTGCATGAGCAGTTCTTC | TRBD1 | TRBJ2-1 | TRBV20-1 | many
CARVTGVTYEQYF | TGCGCCAGAGTGACAGGGGTTACCTACGAGCAGTACTTC | TRBD1 | TRBJ2-7 | TRBV4-3 | many
CASSLSGTRGQPQHF | TGTGCCAGCAGCTTAAGCGGGACAAGGGGTCAGCCCCAGCATTTT | NA | TRBJ1-5 | TRBV5-6 | NA
CASSYGSGPGYGYTF | TGTGCCAGCAGCTACGGCTCGGGCCCGGGTTATGGCTACACCTTC | NA | TRBJ1-2 | TRBV7-2 | many
CASSYLPGNEQYF | TGTGCCAGCAGTTATCTTCCGGGGAACGAGCAGTACTTC | NA | TRBJ2-7 | TRBV6-1 | few
CSARDEGSGGYTF | TGCAGCGCTCGGGACGAAGGATCCGGGGGCTACACCTTC | NA | TRBJ1-2 | TRBV29-1 | NA
CASSLGGTYEQYF | TGTGCCAGCAGCTTAGGGGGGACCTACGAGCAGTACTTC | NA | TRBJ2-7 | TRBV7-2 | many
CASREDRDNYGYTF | TGTGCCAGCAGGGAGGACAGGGACAACTATGGCTACACCTTC | TRBD1 | TRBJ1-2 | TRBV12-3/TRBV12-4 | many
CAREGQPNYGYTF | TGTGCCCGCGAGGGACAACCTAACTATGGCTACACCTTC | NA | TRBJ1-2 | TRBV30 | few
CASSQDRGSLGTSEQFF | TGCGCCAGCAGCCAAGATCGTGGGTCTTTAGGGACTAGCGAGCAGTTCTTC | TRBD2 | TRBJ2-1 | TRBV4-3 | many
CASSSTGSWETQYF | TGTGCCAGCAGCTCTACAGGGAGTTGGGAGACCCAGTACTTC | NA | TRBJ2-5 | TRBV7-2 | many
CASTLDGLNTEAFF | TGTGCCAGCACCTTGGACGGTTTGAACACTGAAGCTTTCTTT | NA | TRBJ1-1 | TRBV12-3/TRBV12-4 | many
CSVEDPVYSDYGYTF | TGCAGCGTTGAAGATCCTGTCTATTCAGATTATGGCTACACCTTC | NA | TRBJ1-2 | TRBV29-1 | few
CAWSAGAGQPQHF | TGTGCCTGGAGTGCGGGGGCAGGGCAGCCCCAGCATTTT | NA | TRBJ1-5 | TRBV30 | few
CASSQTSSGANVLTF | TGCGCCAGCAGCCAAACCAGCTCTGGGGCCAACGTCCTGACTTTC | NA | TRBJ2-6 | TRBV4-3 | few
CASSLKTGIRTGELFF | TGTGCCAGCAGCTTAAAGACAGGGATAAGGACCGGGGAGCTGTTTTTT | TRBD1 | TRBJ2-2 | TRBV7-2 | many
CASSTSTGGVYEQYF | TGTGCCAGTAGTACCTCGACAGGGGGCGTCTACGAGCAGTACTTC | TRBD1 | TRBJ2-7 | TRBV19 | many
CATRRQGDYNEQFF | TGTGCCACCCGGAGGCAGGGGGACTACAATGAGCAGTTCTTC | TRBD1 | TRBJ2-1 | TRBV6-2/TRBV6-3 | NA
CAWSVQGIYEQYF | TGTGCCTGGAGTGTACAGGGGATTTACGAGCAGTACTTC | TRBD1 | TRBJ2-7 | TRBV30 | few
CASSQANGGAATDTQYF | TGCGCCAGCAGCCAAGCGAACGGGGGTGCAGCCACAGATACGCAGTATTTT | NA | TRBJ2-3 | TRBV4-3 | NA
CASSPSGQGIQPQHF | TGTGCCAGCAGCCCCAGCGGACAGGGGATTCAGCCCCAGCATTTT | TRBD1 | TRBJ1-5 | TRBV7-2 | many
CSASLGRAGQPQHF | TGCAGTGCTTCCCTGGGGCGGGCGGGCCAGCCCCAGCATTTT | NA | TRBJ1-5 | TRBV20-1 | NA
CASRSDRGGDQPQHF | TGTGCCAGCAGAAGTGACAGGGGAGGAGATCAGCCCCAGCATTTT | TRBD1 | TRBJ1-5 | TRBV28 | many
CASITGPYTDTQYF | TGTGCCAGCATTACCGGGCCCTACACAGATACGCAGTATTTT | NA | TRBJ2-3 | TRBV5-5 | NA
CASSPRTGRVGYGYTF | TGTGCCAGCAGTCCTCGGACAGGGCGCGTTGGCTATGGCTACACCTTC | TRBD1 | TRBJ1-2 | TRBV28 | many
CASSLAQGALQPQHF | TGTGCCAGCAGTTTAGCGCAGGGGGCCCTCCAGCCCCAGCATTTT | TRBD1 | TRBJ1-5 | TRBV28 | few
CASSHRQQSYTGELFF | TGTGCCAGCAGCCACCGACAGCAGAGCTACACCGGGGAGCTGTTTTTT | NA | TRBJ2-2 | TRBV7-2 | many
CASSNDRSFEAFF | TGTGCCAGCAGCAATGACAGGAGCTTTGAAGCTTTCTTT | NA | TRBJ1-1 | TRBV7-2 | many
CASSVDRGLYEQYF | TGTGCCAGCAGCGTTGACAGGGGGCTCTACGAGCAGTACTTC | TRBD1 | TRBJ2-7 | TRBV7-9 | NA
CASSYSRASYEQYF | TGTGCCAGCAGTTACTCGCGGGCCTCCTACGAGCAGTACTTC | NA | TRBJ2-7 | TRBV6-2/TRBV6-3 | few
CASSSNSGGYTF | TGTGCCAGCAGCTCCAATTCGGGCGGCTACACCTTC | NA | TRBJ1-2 | TRBV7-2 | many
CASSPTGTGYGYTF | TGTGCCAGCAGCCCCACCGGGACAGGCTATGGCTACACCTTC | TRBD1 | TRBJ1-2 | TRBV7-9 | many
CASSLWQGTGNQPQHF | TGTGCCAGCAGTTTATGGCAGGGTACCGGCAATCAGCCCCAGCATTTT | NA | TRBJ1-5 | TRBV28 | NA
CASSPGGPTNYGYTF | TGTGCCAGCAGCCCCGGGGGCCCGACTAACTATGGCTACACCTTC | NA | TRBJ1-2 | TRBV7-2 | many
CSVRTGGTEAFF | TGCAGCGTCAGGACAGGGGGCACTGAAGCTTTCTTT | TRBD1 | TRBJ1-1 | TRBV29-1 | NA
CASSLEGGRGRTDTQYF | TGTGCCAGCAGCTTAGAAGGGGGGCGGGGCCGCACAGATACGCAGTATTTT | NA | TRBJ2-3 | TRBV7-3 | many
CSAGTTGGLAGGRITDTQYF | TGCAGTGCTGGAACGACGGGAGGACTAGCGGGAGGACGAATCACAGATACGCAGTATTTT | TRBD2 | TRBJ2-3 | TRBV20-1 | many
CASSARDRTYEQYF | TGTGCCAGCAGCGCTCGGGACAGGACCTACGAGCAGTACTTC | TRBD1 | TRBJ2-7 | TRBV28 | few
CASSLQGQGVDEQFF | TGTGCCAGCAGCTTGCAGGGACAGGGTGTGGATGAGCAGTTCTTC | TRBD1 | TRBJ2-1 | TRBV7-9 | many
CSVEWGNGQDEQYF | TGCAGCGTTGAATGGGGTAACGGTCAGGACGAGCAGTACTTC | NA | TRBJ2-7 | TRBV29-1 | NA
CASSWSSGANEKLFF | TGTGCCAGCAGCTGGTCCTCAGGGGCCAATGAAAAACTGTTTTTT | NA | TRBJ1-4 | TRBV7-8 | many
CATVKDTEAFF | TGTGCCACAGTAAAGGACACTGAAGCTTTCTTT | NA | TRBJ1-1 | TRBV10-3 | many
CASSLDPGRETQYF | TGTGCCAGCAGTTTGGATCCAGGGAGAGAGACCCAGTACTTC | NA | TRBJ2-5 | TRBV28 | few
CASSRGQLLSYGYTF | TGTGCCAGCAGCCGGGGACAGCTCCTTTCCTATGGCTACACCTTC | TRBD1 | TRBJ1-2 | TRBV7-2 | many